Below, 3 T cell receptor beta chains from the same sample are listed, as sequenced in a study of T cells in localized non-small cell lung cancer. Only in-frame clones appear in the TCRdb table, and some are missing; sequencing was by immunoSEQ multiplex PCR. The top ten clones hold 4.2% of a sample with approximately 30,000 clones, roughly 88% of them seen once. The sequencing here drew on peripheral blood mononuclear cells, taken before any cancer treatment. The source of these receptors is a woman aged 35 to 69 with stage III lung adenocarcinoma.

The chain carries TRBV7-3 and TRBJ2-2, with D possibly being TRBD1 (6 bases). This CDR3 is 16 amino acids long. V was pared by 1 base and J by 1 base, with 10 bases between. Germline V CDR1 and CDR2: SGHTA, FQGTGA. The CDR3 is CASSLNGGQNTGELFF. The CDR3, as DNA: TGTGCCAGCAGCTTAAATGGGGGCCAGAACACCGGGGAGCTGTTTTTT.

The chain combines TRBV10-3 with TRBJ1-2; TRBD1 matches at 7 bases. Germline lookup yields CDR1 ENHRY and CDR2 SYGVKD. The V gene end was trimmed by 0 bases and the J gene end by 3 bases; junction bases not matched to a gene: 1. This CDR3 spans 14 amino acids. The CDR3 region has the DNA TGTGCCATCAGTGAGTCCACAGGGGACTATGGCTACACCTTC. It is translated as CAISESTGDYGYTF.

The genes are TRBV21-1 and TRBJ1-1. TRBV21-1 is a documented pseudogene. The CDR3 extends over 16 amino acids. CDR3 in amino acids: CASSKWGSTVNTEAFF. In DNA form, the CDR3 reads TGTGCCAGCAGCAAATGGGGGTCGACAGTGAACACTGAAGCTTTCTTT.